This T cell receptor (beta chain) came from a study of T-cell reconstitution after alpha-beta-depleted transplantation in children. The CDR3 covers 12 residues. Germline values: CDR1 MGHDK, CDR2 SYGVNS. V dropped 5 bases and J dropped 6 bases, with 11 bases sitting between them. Library preparation (for TCRbeta) was performed with unique molecular identifiers. TCRdb re-derived calls from the PCR reads in MiXCR, one entry per CDR3 protein. Among a few hundred thousand distinct CDR3 sequences listed, 25% to 30% were seen once. The source material was PBMCs, sampled before TCRalphabeta/CD19-depleted stem cell transplant. This rearrangement joins TRBV25-1 to TRBJ2-7; no clear D. The clonotype was recovered from a boy under three years old with Wiskott-Aldrich syndrome, due to receive a stem cell transplant. CDR3 DNA: TGTGCCAGCAGTTATTTCGGTTTCGAGCAGTACTTC. It is translated as CASSYFGFEQYF.